What follows are 7 T cell receptor beta chains derived from one specimen sequenced in a study of CD8 T cells in Susac syndrome. It was with random hexamers that 0.5 to 1 ug RNA was reverse transcribed. TCRdb itself ran the immunoSEQ multiplex PCR reads through MiXCR, one entry per CDR3 protein. Of 160,000 or so distinct CDR3 sequences listed, 85% to 95% are singletons. Sequencing was carried out using CD4+ T cells from PBMCs. Receptor source: a human donor in good health.

The chain uses TRBV30 and TRBJ1-5; 9 nucleotides match TRBD1. The CDR3 consists of 15 residues. The V gene end was trimmed by 0 bases and the J gene end by 4 bases; junction bases not matched to a gene: 4. The V gene's germline CDR1 is GTSNPN and CDR2 SVGIG (reference sequence). The CDR3 DNA is TGTGCCTGGAGTGTAAGACAGGGGGGGAATCAGCCCCAGCATTTT. Translated, it gives CAWSVRQGGNQPQHF.

The chain has TRBV12-3 or TRBV12-4 and TRBJ1-1, with unresolved D. V lost 2 bases and J lost 4, with 14 bases in between. The CDR3 loop spans 15 amino acids. This CDR3 reads CASSLRAVLGTEAFF. In DNA form, the CDR3 reads TGTGCCAGCAGTTTACGGGCGGTCCTTGGCACTGAAGCTTTCTTT.

V usage is TRBV3-1 and J usage is TRBJ2-3; D is unclear. CDR3 length: 13 residues. V was clipped by 2 bases and J by 5 bases, with 8 bases between them. From germline, CDR1 is LGHDT and CDR2 YNNKEL (reference sequence). As DNA, the CDR3 is TGTGCCAGCAGCCAATCACGAGGAGATACGCAGTATTTT. The encoded protein is CASSQSRGDTQYF.

The chain combines TRBV9 with TRBJ1-6, with a possible D match to TRBD1 (6 bases). Per germline, CDR1 SGDLS and CDR2 YYNGEE. Trimming left V 3 bases short and J 7 bases short, with 17 bases between. The CDR3 totals 16 residues. The CDR3 bases are TGTGCCAGCAGCGGAGGACTCGGGGGGCTAAATTCACCCCTCCACTTT. This gives the protein CASSGGLGGLNSPLHF.

The chain uses TRBV20-1 and TRBJ2-3; 7 bases agree with TRBD2. The CDR3 loop spans 13 amino acids. Germline V gene data show CDR1 as DFQATT and CDR2 as SNEGSKA (reference sequence). V lost 4 bases, J lost 3 bases, and 4 bases stayed unmatched. In DNA, the CDR3 is TGCAGTGCTACTGGGGGGGGGACAGATACGCAGTATTTT. Translating gives CSATGGGTDTQYF.

The chain recombines TRBV29-1 with TRBJ2-1; D gene uncertain. The ends were cut back, 2 bases at V and 3 bases at J, with 2 bases in the middle. CDR1 SQVTM and CDR2 ANQGSEA come from the germline V gene. CDR3 length: 11 residues. The CDR3 protein is CSVEHYNEQFF. DNA of the CDR3: TGCAGCGTTGAACACTACAATGAGCAGTTCTTC.

The gene calls are TRBV2 and TRBJ1-4; D is ambiguous. This CDR3 is 12 amino acids long. The germline V and J ends were trimmed by 6 bases and 3 bases, with 5 bases remaining between them. Germline-derived CDR1 and CDR2 are SNHLY and FYNNEI. The CDR3 loop reads CASRRANEKLFF. The CDR3 nucleotides read TGTGCCAGCAGGAGGGCTAATGAAAAACTGTTTTTT.